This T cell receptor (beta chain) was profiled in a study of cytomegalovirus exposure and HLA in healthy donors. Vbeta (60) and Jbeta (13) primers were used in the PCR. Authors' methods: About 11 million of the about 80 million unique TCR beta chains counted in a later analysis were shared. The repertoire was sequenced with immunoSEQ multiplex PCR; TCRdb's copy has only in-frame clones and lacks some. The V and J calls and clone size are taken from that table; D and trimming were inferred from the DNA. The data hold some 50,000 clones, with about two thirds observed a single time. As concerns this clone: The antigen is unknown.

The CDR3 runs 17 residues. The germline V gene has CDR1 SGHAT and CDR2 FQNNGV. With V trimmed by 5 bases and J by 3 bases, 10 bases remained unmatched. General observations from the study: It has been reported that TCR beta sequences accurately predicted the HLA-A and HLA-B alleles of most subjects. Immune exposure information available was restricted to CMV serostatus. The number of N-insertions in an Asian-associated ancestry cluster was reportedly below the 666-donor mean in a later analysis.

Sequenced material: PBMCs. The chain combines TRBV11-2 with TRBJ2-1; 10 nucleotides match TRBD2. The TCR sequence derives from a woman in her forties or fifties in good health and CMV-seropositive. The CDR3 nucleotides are TGTGCCAGCAGCCCACCACCTAGCGGGGGCCTCTACAATGAGCAGTTCTTC. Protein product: CASSPPPSGGLYNEQFF.